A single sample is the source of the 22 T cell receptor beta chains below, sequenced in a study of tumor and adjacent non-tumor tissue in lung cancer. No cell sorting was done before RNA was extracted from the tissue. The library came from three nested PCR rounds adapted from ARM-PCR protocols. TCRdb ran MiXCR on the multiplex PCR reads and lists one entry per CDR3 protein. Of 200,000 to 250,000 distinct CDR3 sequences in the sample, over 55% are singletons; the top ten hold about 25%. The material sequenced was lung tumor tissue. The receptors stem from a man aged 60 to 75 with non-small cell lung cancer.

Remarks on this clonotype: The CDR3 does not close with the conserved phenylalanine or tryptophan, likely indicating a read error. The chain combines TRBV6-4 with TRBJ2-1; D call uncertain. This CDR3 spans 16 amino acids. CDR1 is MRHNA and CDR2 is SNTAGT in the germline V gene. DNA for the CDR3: TGTGCCAGCAGTAAGCAGGCGCCCCCGGTTGGGAATGACCAGTTCCTC. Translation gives CASSKQAPPVGNDQFL.

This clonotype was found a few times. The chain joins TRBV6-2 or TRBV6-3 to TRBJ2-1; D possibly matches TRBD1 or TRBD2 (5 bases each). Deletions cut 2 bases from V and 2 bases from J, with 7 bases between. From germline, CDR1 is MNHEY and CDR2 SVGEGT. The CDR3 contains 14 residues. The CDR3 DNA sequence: TGTGCCAGCAGTTACGAGGGGCCCTACAATGAGCAGTTCTTC. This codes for CASSYEGPYNEQFF.

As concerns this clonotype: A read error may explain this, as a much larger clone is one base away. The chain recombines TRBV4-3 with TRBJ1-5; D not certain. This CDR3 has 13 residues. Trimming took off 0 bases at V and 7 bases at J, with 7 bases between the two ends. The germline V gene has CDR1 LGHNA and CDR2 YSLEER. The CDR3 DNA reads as TGCGCCAGCAGCCAAGATTGGGTCCAGCCCCAGCATTTT. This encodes CASSQDWVQPQHF.

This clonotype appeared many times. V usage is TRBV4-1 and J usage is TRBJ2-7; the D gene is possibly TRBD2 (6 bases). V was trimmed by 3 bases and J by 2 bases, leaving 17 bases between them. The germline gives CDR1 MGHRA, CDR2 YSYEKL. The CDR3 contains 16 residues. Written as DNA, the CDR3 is TGCGCCAGCAGCCACTTAGCGGCGGGGTCCCCCTACGAGCAGTACTTC. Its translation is CASSHLAAGSPYEQYF.

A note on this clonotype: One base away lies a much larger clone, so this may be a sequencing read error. Here the CDR3 reads CSARASDGDHGELFF. The CDR3 coding sequence is TGCAGTGCTAGAGCCTCCGACGGAGATCATGGGGAGCTGTTTTTT. J is TRBJ2-2 and V is TRBV20-1, with unresolved D. There are 15 residues in the CDR3. From germline, CDR1 is DFQATT and CDR2 SNEGSKA (reference sequence). Trimming shortened V by 1 base and J by 8 bases, and 17 bases separated the two germline ends.

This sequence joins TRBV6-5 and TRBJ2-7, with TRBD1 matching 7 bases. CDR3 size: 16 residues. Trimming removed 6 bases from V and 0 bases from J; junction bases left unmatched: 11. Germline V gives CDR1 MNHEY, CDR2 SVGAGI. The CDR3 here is CASSAWGQSSSYEQYF. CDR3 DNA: TGTGCCAGCAGCGCTTGGGGACAGTCTAGCTCCTACGAGCAGTACTTC.

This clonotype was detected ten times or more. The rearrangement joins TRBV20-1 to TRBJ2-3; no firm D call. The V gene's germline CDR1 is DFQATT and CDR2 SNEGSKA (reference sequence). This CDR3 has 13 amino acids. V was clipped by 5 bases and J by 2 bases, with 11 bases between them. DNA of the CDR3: TGCAGTGCTTCCGGCTGGGACACAGATACGCAGTATTTT. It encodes CSASGWDTDTQYF.

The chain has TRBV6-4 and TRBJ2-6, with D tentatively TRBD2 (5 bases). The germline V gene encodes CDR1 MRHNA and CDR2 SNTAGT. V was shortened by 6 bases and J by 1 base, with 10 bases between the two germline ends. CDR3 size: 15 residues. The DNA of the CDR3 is TGTGCCAGCAGCCCGAGGGCGTCTGGGGCCAACGTCCTGACTTTC. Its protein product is CASSPRASGANVLTF.

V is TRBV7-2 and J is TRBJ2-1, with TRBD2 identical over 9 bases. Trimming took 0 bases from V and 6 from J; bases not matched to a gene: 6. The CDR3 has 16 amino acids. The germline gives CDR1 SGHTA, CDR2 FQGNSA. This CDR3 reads CASSLASGSIVNEQFF. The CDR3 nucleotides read TGTGCCAGCAGCTTAGCTAGCGGGAGTATAGTCAATGAGCAGTTCTTC.

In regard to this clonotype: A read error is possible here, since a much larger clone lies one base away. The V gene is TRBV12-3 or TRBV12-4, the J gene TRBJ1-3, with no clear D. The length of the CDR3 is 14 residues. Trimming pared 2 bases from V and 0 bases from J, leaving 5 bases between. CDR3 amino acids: CASSLRNSGNTIYF. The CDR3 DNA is TGTGCCAGCAGTTTAAGAAACTCTGGAAACACCATATATTTT.

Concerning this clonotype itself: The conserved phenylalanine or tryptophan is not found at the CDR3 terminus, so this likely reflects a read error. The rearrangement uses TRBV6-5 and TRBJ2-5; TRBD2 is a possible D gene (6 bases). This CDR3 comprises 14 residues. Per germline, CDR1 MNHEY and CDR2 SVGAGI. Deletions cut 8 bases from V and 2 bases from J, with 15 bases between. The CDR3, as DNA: TGTGCCAGCTGCCGCCGGGGGTTTCAAGAGACCCAGTACCTC. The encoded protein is CASCRRGFQETQYL.

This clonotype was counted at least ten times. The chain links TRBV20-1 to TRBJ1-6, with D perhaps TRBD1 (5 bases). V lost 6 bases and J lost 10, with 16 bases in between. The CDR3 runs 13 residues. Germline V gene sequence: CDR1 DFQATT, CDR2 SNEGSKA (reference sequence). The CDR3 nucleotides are TGCAGTGCAAGGGACGTTCCGGGGTCACCCCTCCACTTT. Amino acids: CSARDVPGSPLHF.

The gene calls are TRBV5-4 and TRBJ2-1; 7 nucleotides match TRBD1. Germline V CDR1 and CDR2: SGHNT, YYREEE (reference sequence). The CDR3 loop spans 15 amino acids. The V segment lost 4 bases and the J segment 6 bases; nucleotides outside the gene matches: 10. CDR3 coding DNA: TGTGCCAGCAGCGATCGGACAGGTAGTAGCAATGAGCAGTTCTTC. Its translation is CASSDRTGSSNEQFF. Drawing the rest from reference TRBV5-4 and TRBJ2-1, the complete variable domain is ETGVTQSPTHLIKTRGQQVTLRCSSQSGHNTVSWYQQALGQGPQFIFQYYREEENGRGNFPPRFSGLQFPNYSSELNVNALELDDSALYLCASSDRTGSSNEQFFGPGTRLTVL.

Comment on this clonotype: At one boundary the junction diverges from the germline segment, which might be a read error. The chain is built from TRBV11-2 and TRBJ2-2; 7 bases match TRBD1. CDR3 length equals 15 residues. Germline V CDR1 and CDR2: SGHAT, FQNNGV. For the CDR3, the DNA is TGTGTCAGCCGCACGACAGGGATAATTACCGGGGAGCTGTTTTTT. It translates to CVSRTTGIITGELFF.

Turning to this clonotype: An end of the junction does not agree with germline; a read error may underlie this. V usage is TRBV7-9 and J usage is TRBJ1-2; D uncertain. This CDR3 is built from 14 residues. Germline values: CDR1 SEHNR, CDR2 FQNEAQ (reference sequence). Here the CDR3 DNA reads TGTGCCAGCAGCATGTCGTCAAGTAACTATAGCTACACCTTC. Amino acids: CASSMSSSNYSYTF.

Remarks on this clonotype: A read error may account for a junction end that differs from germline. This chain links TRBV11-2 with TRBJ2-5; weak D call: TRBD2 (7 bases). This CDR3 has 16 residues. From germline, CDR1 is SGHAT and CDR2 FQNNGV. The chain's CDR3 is CASSTIMGGPKETQYF. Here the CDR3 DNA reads TGTGCTAGCAGCACCATAATGGGGGGGCCAAAGGAGACCCAGTACTTC.

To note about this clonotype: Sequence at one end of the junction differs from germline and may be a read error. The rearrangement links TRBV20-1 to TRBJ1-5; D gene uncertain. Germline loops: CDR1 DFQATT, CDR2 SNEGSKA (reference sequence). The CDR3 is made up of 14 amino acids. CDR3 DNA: TGCACTGCTAGAGACGCCCGGGCAACTGAGTCCCAGCATTTT. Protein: CTARDARATESQHF.

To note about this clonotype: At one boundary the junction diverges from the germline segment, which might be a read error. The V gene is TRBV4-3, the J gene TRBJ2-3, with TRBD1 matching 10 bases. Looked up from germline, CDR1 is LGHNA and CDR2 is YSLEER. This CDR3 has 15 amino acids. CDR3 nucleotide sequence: TGCGCCAGCAGCCAGGGACAGGGGCGGTCAGATACACAGTATTTT. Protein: CASSQGQGRSDTQYF.

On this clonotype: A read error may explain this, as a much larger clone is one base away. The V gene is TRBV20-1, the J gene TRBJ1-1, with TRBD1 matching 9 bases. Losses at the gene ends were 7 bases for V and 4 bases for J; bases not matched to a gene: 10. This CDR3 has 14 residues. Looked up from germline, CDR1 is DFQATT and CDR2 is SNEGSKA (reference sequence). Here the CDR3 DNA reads TGCAGTGATTACCGGACAGGGGAGAGCACTGAAGCTTTCTTT. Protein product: CSDYRTGESTEAFF.

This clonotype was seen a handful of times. CDR3: CASRGQGYTEAFF. The CDR3 coding sequence is TGTGCCAGCAGGGGCCAGGGGTACACTGAAGCTTTCTTT. The chain has TRBV12-3 or TRBV12-4 and TRBJ1-1, with D maybe TRBD1 (6 bases). The CDR3 loop spans 13 amino acids. Trimming stripped 6 bases from V and 3 bases from J, with 11 bases between.

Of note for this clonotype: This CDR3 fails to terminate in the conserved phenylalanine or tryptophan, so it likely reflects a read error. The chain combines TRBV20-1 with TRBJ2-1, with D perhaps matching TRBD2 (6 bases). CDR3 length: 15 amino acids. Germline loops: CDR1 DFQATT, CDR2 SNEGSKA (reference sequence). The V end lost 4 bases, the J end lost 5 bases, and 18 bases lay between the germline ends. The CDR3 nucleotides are TGCAGTGCTAAACCTAGTACAAGGACTAACAATGAGCAGTTCCTC. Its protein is CSAKPSTRTNNEQFL.

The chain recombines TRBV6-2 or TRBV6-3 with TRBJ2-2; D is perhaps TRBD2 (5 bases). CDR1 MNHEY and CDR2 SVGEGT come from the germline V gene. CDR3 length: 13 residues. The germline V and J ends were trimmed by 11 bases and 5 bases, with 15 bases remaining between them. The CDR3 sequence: CAGTSGNTGELFF. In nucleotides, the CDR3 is TGTGCCGGCACATCGGGAAATACCGGGGAGCTGTTTTTT.